This section outlines one TCR beta chain sequence together with its context. The antigen is undetermined. The CDR3 is 15 residues long. The ends lost 5 bases at V and 5 bases at J; junction bases unmatched: 9. Per the germline V gene, CDR1 is MNHEY and CDR2 is SMNVEV (reference sequence). The data originate from a study of response to subunit inactivated influenza vaccine. The study's findings and limits: Few new T cells, the authors suggested, are recruited by each seasonal influenza vaccination.

TCRdb re-called the RT-PCR reads with MiXCR, one entry per CDR3 protein. The profile shows roughly 290,000 distinct CDR3 sequences, 21% of them singletons. V usage is TRBV27 and J usage is TRBJ1-2; 9 bases align to TRBD1. The TCR comes from a man in his fifties or sixties who received an inactivated influenza vaccine. The starting material was PBMCs from blood, obtained approximately 20 months after vaccination. The CDR3, as DNA: TGTGCCAGCAGTCCTGCGACAGGGGGATCGTATGGCTACACCTTC. Translating it yields CASSPATGGSYGYTF.